The 13 T cell receptor beta chains reported below all come from one sample, sequenced in a study of tumor-infiltrating lymphocytes in localized non-small cell lung cancer. Libraries were prepared by immunoSEQ multiplex PCR; TCRdb keeps only in-frame clonotypes and omits some of them. This table has about 16,000 clones, over 75% appearing once. Source material: lung tumor tissue. Every receptor here comes from a human donor with non-small cell lung cancer.

The V call is TRBV29-1, the J call TRBJ1-4; possible D gene TRBD1, 5 bases. CDR1 and CDR2 (germline): SQVTM, ANQGSEA. This CDR3 has 13 amino acids. V dropped 0 bases and J dropped 8 bases, with 10 bases sitting between them. The DNA of the CDR3 is TGCAGCGTTGAAGATCGGGGGAGCGAAAAACTGTTTTTT. Translated, it gives CSVEDRGSEKLFF.

This chain joins TRBV27 and TRBJ1-1; D is unclear. The germline gives CDR1 MNHEY, CDR2 SMNVEV (reference sequence). The CDR3 is 15 residues long. Trimming took 5 bases from V and 0 from J, leaving 13 bases between them. The CDR3 sequence: CASSPRLEMNTEAFF. Here the CDR3 DNA reads TGTGCCAGCAGTCCGAGACTCGAAATGAACACTGAAGCTTTCTTT.

The chain has TRBV7-9 and TRBJ2-3; either TRBD1 or TRBD2 may fit D (5 bases each). This CDR3 is built from 15 residues. CDR1 is SEHNR, CDR2 FQNEAQ, per germline (reference sequence). Trimming stripped 5 bases from V and 0 bases from J, with 12 bases between. CDR3 nucleotides: TGTGCCAGCAGCCACCGGGGACCTAGCACAGATACGCAGTATTTT. Translating it yields CASSHRGPSTDTQYF.

In its sample, this clone was seen a few times. The chain recombines TRBV4-3 with TRBJ1-2; D gene uncertain. V was pared by 5 bases and J by 6 bases, with 10 bases between. This CDR3 is built from 12 residues. Germline-derived CDR1 and CDR2 are LGHNA and YSLEER. The CDR3 reads CASSYLGHGYTF. Here the CDR3 DNA reads TGCGCCAGCAGCTATCTAGGGCATGGCTACACCTTC.

The chain recombines TRBV10-3 with TRBJ2-2, with 9 bases that match TRBD1. This CDR3 spans 17 amino acids. Germline trimming cut 0 bases from V and 4 bases from J; bases unmatched to any gene: 6. CDR1 is ENHRY, CDR2 SYGVKD, per germline. The CDR3 reads CAISESPGQGFTGELFF. CDR3 DNA sequence: TGTGCCATCAGTGAGTCTCCGGGACAGGGATTCACCGGGGAGCTGTTTTTT.

The gene calls are TRBV2 and TRBJ2-1; 7 positions match TRBD2. With V trimmed by 8 bases and J by 5 bases, 12 bases remained unmatched. Per the germline V gene, CDR1 is SNHLY and CDR2 is FYNNEI. The CDR3 is 15 amino acids. The CDR3 DNA sequence: TGTGCCAGCTCCAAGGAGGCTAGCGGAGACAATGAGCAGTTCTTC. It codes for CASSKEASGDNEQFF. Full variable domain (outside the CDR3, taken from reference TRBV2 and TRBJ2-1): EPEVTQTPSHQVTQMGQEVILRCVPISNHLYFYWYRQILGQKVEFLVSFYNNEISEKSEIFDDQFSVERPDGSNFTLKIRSTKLEDSAMYFCASSKEASGDNEQFFGPGTRLTVL.

The chain is built from TRBV5-6 and TRBJ2-3, with D possibly TRBD2 on 6 matching bases. This CDR3 region has 15 residues. V was clipped by 0 bases and J by 6 bases, with 14 bases between them. CDR1 is SGHDT, CDR2 YYEEEE, per germline. The CDR3 reads CASSLAGGAADTQYF. For the CDR3, the DNA is TGTGCCAGCAGCTTGGCTGGAGGGGCTGCGGATACGCAGTATTTT.

This clone is judged medium-sized. The chain is built from TRBV4-1 and TRBJ2-7, with D possibly matching TRBD2 (5 bases). Per the germline V gene, CDR1 is MGHRA and CDR2 is YSYEKL. This CDR3 comprises 13 residues. The V and J ends lost 4 bases and 3 bases respectively, with 10 bases between them. CDR3 nucleotide sequence: TGCGCCAGCAGCCTTCCGGGGTTCTACGAGCAGTACTTC. Its translation: CASSLPGFYEQYF.

The chain carries TRBV4-3 and TRBJ2-1; D is possibly TRBD2 (6 bases). CDR3 size: 17 residues. V was clipped by 0 bases and J by 1 base, with 13 bases between them. Germline CDR1 is LGHNA and CDR2 is YSLEER. This CDR3 reads CASSQDPPSGSYNEQFF. The DNA of the CDR3 is TGCGCCAGCAGCCAAGACCCCCCCAGCGGGTCCTACAATGAGCAGTTCTTC.

The V gene is TRBV12-5, the J gene TRBJ2-1, with 13 bases matching TRBD2. The CDR3 covers 16 residues. The germline V gene has CDR1 LGHNT and CDR2 FRNRAP. V lost 8 bases to trimming and J lost 8 bases; unmatched junction nucleotides: 12. The CDR3 bases are TGTGCTAGTAGCCGGACTAGCGGGAGCACAGGCGATGAGCAGTTCTTC. Its protein product is CASSRTSGSTGDEQFF.

The J gene is TRBJ2-2, the V gene TRBV5-1; D is unclear. CDR3 length equals 16 residues. From germline, CDR1 is SGHRS and CDR2 YFSETQ. V dropped 4 bases and J dropped 0 bases, with 13 bases sitting between them. The CDR3 nucleotides are TGCGCCAGCAGCGCCCTTCAAAGCGCGAACACCGGGGAGCTGTTTTTT. This sequence encodes CASSALQSANTGELFF.

This chain links TRBV4-1 with TRBJ2-3; the D gene is possibly TRBD1 (5 bases). CDR3 size: 16 residues. Between the trimmed V and J ends, which lost 3 bases and 6 bases, there was a span of 19 bases. Looked up from germline, CDR1 is MGHRA and CDR2 is YSYEKL. The CDR3 DNA follows: TGCGCCAGCAGCCAGAGAGGAACAGGCAATACCGATACGCAGTATTTT. This codes for CASSQRGTGNTDTQYF.

This clone appeared once. The junction and the germline gene differ at one end; a read error may be behind it. This chain uses TRBV30 with TRBJ2-3; 8 bases are shared with TRBD1. Germline V gives CDR1 GTSNPN, CDR2 SVGIG (reference sequence). The CDR3 spans 15 residues. The CDR3 DNA is TGTGCCTGGAGTGTTTTCGGAGTATCAGGGGGCAAAAGGCATTTT. Encoded protein: CAWSVFGVSGGKRHF.